This is a list of T cell receptor beta chains from one sample in a study of T-cell memory formation after mild COVID-19. Via MiXCR, TCRdb re-called the 5' RACE reads, giving one row per CDR3 protein. The sample yields around 390,000 distinct CDR3 sequences, 16% seen once. Sequenced input: PBMCs or a T cell subset sorted from them (not recorded which). The receptors come from a man younger than 35 who had mild COVID-19 (a few samples of this study predate the infection). Cell type and time point are not known. The CDR3 runs from the conserved cysteine through the conserved F or W. Fields, in order: D gene, clone size, V gene, J gene, CDR3 DNA, CDR3 protein. The D gene is left open where the match is weak. Part of the rows lack a size; the others show once, few, many or a class for expanded clones.

TRBD2	.	TRBV6-5	TRBJ2-5	TGTGCCAGCAGTTACTCTCTGCGGGGGGGAGAGACCCAGTACTTC	CASSYSLRGGETQYF
.	.	TRBV29-1	TRBJ1-5	TGCAGCGTTGCGGAGGGAGGAGGCAATCAGCCCCAGCATTTT	CSVAEGGGNQPQHF
.	.	TRBV18	TRBJ1-1	TGTGCCAGTTATCAGACAGAGAACACTGAAGCTTTCTTT	CASYQTENTEAFF
.	.	TRBV5-1	TRBJ2-2	TGCGCCAGCAGTTCAGGACAGAGAACCGGGGAGCTGTTTTTT	CASSSGQRTGELFF
TRBD1	few	TRBV18	TRBJ1-6	TGTGCCAGCTCACCGCCCACAGGGGGGTTTGCTTCACCCCTCCACTTT	CASSPPTGGFASPLHF
TRBD1	.	TRBV7-2	TRBJ2-7	TGTGCCAGCAGCCGGGGACAGGGGTCTTGGTACGAGCAGTACTTC	CASSRGQGSWYEQYF
TRBD2	few	TRBV7-3	TRBJ2-5	TGTGCCAGCAGCCCGACTAGCGGGGAGCCCTGGACCCAGTACTTC	CASSPTSGEPWTQYF
.	few	TRBV4-2	TRBJ2-5	TGTGCCAGCAGCCAAGATAGCACAGGAGGTGGGACCCAGTACTTC	CASSQDSTGGGTQYF
TRBD2	.	TRBV4-3	TRBJ2-5	TGCGCCAGCAGCCAAGAGCCAGCGGGGAGCCAAGAGACCCAGTACTTC	CASSQEPAGSQETQYF
TRBD1	few	TRBV18	TRBJ2-6	TGTGCCAGCTCACCGGACAGGGCAGCGGCCAACGTCCTGACTTTC	CASSPDRAAANVLTF
TRBD1	.	TRBV7-9	TRBJ2-2	TGTGCCAGCAGCGCCCCGACAGGGGCACCAACCGGGGAGCTGTTTTTT	CASSAPTGAPTGELFF
.	few	TRBV10-3	TRBJ2-7	TGTGCCATCAGTGAGTCTGTGGGGGCTGGCTCCTACGAGCAGTACTTC	CAISESVGAGSYEQYF
TRBD1	.	TRBV5-1	TRBJ2-3	TGCGCCAGCAGGATCCGACAGGGGGAGAATACGCAGTATTTT	CASRIRQGENTQYF
.	.	TRBV9	TRBJ1-1	TGTGCCAGCAGCGGATTCGACTCCACTGAAGCTTTCTTT	CASSGFDSTEAFF
.	.	TRBV6-5	TRBJ1-1	TGTGCCAGCAGTTCTGTGAAGGGCACTGAAGCTTTCTTT	CASSSVKGTEAFF
.	.	TRBV3-1	TRBJ2-1	TGTGCCAGCAGTACAGAACAGGGAAACAATGAGCAGTTCTTC	CASSTEQGNNEQFF
.	.	TRBV5-1	TRBJ1-1	TGCGCCAGCAGCTTGAACCCAGAAAAGTCCACTGAAGCTTTCTTT	CASSLNPEKSTEAFF
.	many	TRBV3-1	TRBJ2-3	TGTGCCAGCAGCCAAGCGGGGCGCACAGATACGCAGTATTTT	CASSQAGRTDTQYF
TRBD2	.	TRBV28	TRBJ2-2	TGTGCCAGCAGTTTTGGTGGGACTAGCGAGAACACCGGGGAGCTGTTTTTT	CASSFGGTSENTGELFF
.	many	TRBV5-1	TRBJ2-5	TGCGCCAGCAGCCGGGACCGCCGAGAGACCCAGTACTTC	CASSRDRRETQYF
.	.	TRBV12-3/TRBV12-4	TRBJ2-5	TGTGCCAGCAGTTTACAGAGCCAAGAGACCCAGTACTTC	CASSLQSQETQYF
.	few	TRBV28	TRBJ2-1	TGTGCCAGCAGGAGGGACTTAAGCTCCTACAATGAGCAGTTCTTC	CASRRDLSSYNEQFF
TRBD1	few	TRBV4-1	TRBJ1-4	TGCGCCAGCAGATCCCGACAGGGAGATGAAAAACTGTTTTTT	CASRSRQGDEKLFF
TRBD2	.	TRBV7-2	TRBJ2-5	TGTGCCAGCAGCTCCATGGGTAGCGGGGGGGCTGGCGAGACCCAGTACTTC	CASSSMGSGGAGETQYF
TRBD1	many	TRBV24-1	TRBJ2-7	TGTGCCAACCTCCCCAAGGACAGGGAGGTGAGGGAGCAGTACTTC	CANLPKDREVREQYF
.	.	TRBV11-2	TRBJ2-3	TGTGCCAGCAGCTCGCTGGGGCGGGGGCCGCCAGATACGCAGTATTTT	CASSSLGRGPPDTQYF
TRBD2	.	TRBV20-1	TRBJ2-1	TGCAGTGCTAGACCCCCCGGGGGGATCCATGAGCAGTTCTTC	CSARPPGGIHEQFF
TRBD1	.	TRBV5-4	TRBJ2-3	TGTGCCAGCAGCGCCGGACAGGGGGCAAATACGCAGTATTTT	CASSAGQGANTQYF
TRBD2	.	TRBV7-2	TRBJ2-5	TGTGCCAGCAGCTTTAGCGGGGGTTGGGAGACCCAGTACTTC	CASSFSGGWETQYF
TRBD2	.	TRBV2	TRBJ2-1	TGTGCCAGCACCTCCCCCAGCGGGACCTCCTACAATGAGCAGTTCTTC	CASTSPSGTSYNEQFF
TRBD1	many	TRBV7-2	TRBJ2-1	TGTGCCAGCAACAATTTTCCGGGACAGGGGTACAATGAGCAGTTCTTC	CASNNFPGQGYNEQFF
.	.	TRBV10-3	TRBJ1-1	TGTGCCATCAGTGAGTCGAATACGCCGGGTCTAACGACTGAAGCTTTCTTT	CAISESNTPGLTTEAFF
TRBD1	.	TRBV7-6	TRBJ2-3	TGTGCCAGCAGCTCTACAGGGGGCCCTACAGATACGCAGTATTTT	CASSSTGGPTDTQYF
TRBD2	.	TRBV5-4	TRBJ2-2	TGTGCCAGCAGCGGGACTAGCGGGGCCACCGGGGAGCTGTTTTTT	CASSGTSGATGELFF
.	.	TRBV27	TRBJ1-2	TGTGCCAGCCTCGGGGCAAGAGCGCGAGGTGGGGGCTATGGCTACACCTTC	CASLGARARGGGYGYTF
.	few	TRBV12-3/TRBV12-4	TRBJ2-7	TGTGCCAGCAGTCTCTCATGGGGAGTCCTCAACGAGCAGTACTTC	CASSLSWGVLNEQYF
.	.	TRBV7-2	TRBJ2-7	TGTGCCAGCAGCTTCCCGACGGTTCGAGGGCGTTACGAGCAGTACTTC	CASSFPTVRGRYEQYF
TRBD1	few	TRBV29-1	TRBJ1-2	TGCAGCGTACCGGACAGGGGAAACTATGGCTACACCTTC	CSVPDRGNYGYTF
.	.	TRBV5-1	TRBJ1-4	TGCGCCAGCAGCTTCAGGGGACAACTAAATGAAAAACTGTTTTTT	CASSFRGQLNEKLFF
TRBD2	.	TRBV27	TRBJ2-3	TGTGCCAGCAGTCCTGGCGTGGGGGGGAGCACAGATACGCAGTATTTT	CASSPGVGGSTDTQYF
.	few	TRBV5-4	TRBJ2-7	TGTGCCAGCAGCTTGGATTCCGCGAGGGCCGGGGCCGAGCAGTACTTC	CASSLDSARAGAEQYF
TRBD1	many	TRBV19	TRBJ1-1	TGTGCCAGTAGTCTACAGGGGCTGAGCACTGAAGCTTTCTTT	CASSLQGLSTEAFF
.	.	TRBV7-2	TRBJ2-5	TGTGCCAGCAGCTTAGTGTGGCAAGAGACCCAGTACTTC	CASSLVWQETQYF
TRBD1	.	TRBV4-1	TRBJ1-2	TGCGCCAGCAGCCTCGGGACAGGGGGTCATGGCTACACCTTC	CASSLGTGGHGYTF
.	many	TRBV18	TRBJ2-5	TGTGCCAGCTCACCTCTGGCACGCGAGGAGACCCAGTACTTC	CASSPLAREETQYF
.	many	TRBV5-1	TRBJ1-1	TGTGCCAGCTCACTTCGGACGGAGAACACTGAAGCTTTCTTT	CASSLRTENTEAFF
.	few	TRBV6-2/TRBV6-3	TRBJ2-2	TGTGCCAGCAGTCCGGGACCTACGGACCTCTACACCGGGGAGCTGTTTTTT	CASSPGPTDLYTGELFF
.	.	TRBV4-1	TRBJ1-1	TGCGCCAGCAGCCAATCAATTGGGGGAGCTTTCTTT	CASSQSIGGAFF
.	.	TRBV6-1	TRBJ1-4	TGTGCCAGCAGTGAAGCCCCGGAGGCTAATGAAAAACTGTTTTTT	CASSEAPEANEKLFF
.	few	TRBV4-3	TRBJ1-2	TGCGCCAGCAGCCAAGATACGGGTTACTATGGCTACACCTTC	CASSQDTGYYGYTF
.	.	TRBV7-2	TRBJ2-1	TGTGCCAGCAGCTCAGCCGGGTACAATGAGCAGTTCTTC	CASSSAGYNEQFF
.	.	TRBV2	TRBJ2-7	TGTGCCAGCAGGGATGGTACGCTATGGCTGGACGAGCAGTACTTC	CASRDGTLWLDEQYF
.	.	TRBV2	TRBJ2-1	TGTGCCAGCGCTCAAGCGGTGTGGAATGAGCAGTTCTTC	CASAQAVWNEQFF
.	few	TRBV7-9	TRBJ2-1	TGTGCCAGCAGCTTAGGGGCAGGGCGGACCTACAATGAGCAGTTCTTC	CASSLGAGRTYNEQFF